This entry lists 5 T cell receptor beta chains sequenced from one sample in a study of technical replicates of blood from several donors. Assay: immunoSEQ multiplex PCR; the TCRdb copy retains only in-frame clones and omits some. The sample has tens of thousands of clones, approximately 96% seen once. The sequencing sample was made of T cells isolated from PBMCs. These receptors were taken from a human donor in good health.

The rearrangement uses TRBV12-5 and TRBJ1-1; no definite D call. The CDR3 covers 13 residues. V lost 7 bases and J 7 bases, leaving 16 bases between the germline ends. CDR1 LGHNT and CDR2 FRNRAP come from the germline V gene. The CDR3 reads CASEKGGMYEAFF. The CDR3 DNA reads as TGTGCTAGTGAGAAGGGCGGGATGTATGAAGCTTTCTTT.

This clone showed up just once. The chain combines TRBV6-1 with TRBJ2-7; 9 bases are shared with TRBD2. CDR1 and CDR2 (germline): MNHNS, SASEGT. V shed 7 bases, J shed 4 bases, and the junction held 17 bases outside the gene matches. The CDR3 length is 17 residues. CDR3 nucleotide sequence: TGTGCCAGCACTGACTTACTGGGGCGGGAGGGCCAATACGAGCAGTACTTC. Protein sequence: CASTDLLGREGQYEQYF.

The chain recombines TRBV7-8 with TRBJ2-5, with no clear D. Looked up from germline, CDR1 is SGHVS and CDR2 is FQNEAQ. Deletions cut 5 bases from V and 5 bases from J, with 21 bases between. CDR3 length: 16 amino acids. In nucleotides, the CDR3 is TGTGCCAGCAGCCCCCCATCCTTTTTTCTCGGGGAGACCCAGTACTTC. It codes for CASSPPSFFLGETQYF.

This chain uses TRBV6-5 with TRBJ1-2, with a tentative D call TRBD1 (5 bases). Germline V lookup: CDR1 MNHEY, CDR2 SVGAGI. The CDR3 sequence is 14 residues long. With 7 bases removed from V and 4 bases from J, the gap between germline ends came to 16 bases. The CDR3 is CASKTTQGSYGYTF. The CDR3 region has the DNA TGTGCCAGCAAAACGACCCAGGGCAGCTATGGCTACACCTTC.

V gene TRBV9 combines with J gene TRBJ2-7, with D possibly matching TRBD1 (6 bases). The germline V gene has CDR1 SGDLS and CDR2 YYNGEE. There are 12 residues in the CDR3. V lost 4 bases and J 5 bases, leaving 10 bases between the germline ends. This chain's CDR3 is CASSIRQDEQYF. As DNA, the CDR3 is TGTGCCAGCAGCATACGACAGGACGAGCAGTACTTC.